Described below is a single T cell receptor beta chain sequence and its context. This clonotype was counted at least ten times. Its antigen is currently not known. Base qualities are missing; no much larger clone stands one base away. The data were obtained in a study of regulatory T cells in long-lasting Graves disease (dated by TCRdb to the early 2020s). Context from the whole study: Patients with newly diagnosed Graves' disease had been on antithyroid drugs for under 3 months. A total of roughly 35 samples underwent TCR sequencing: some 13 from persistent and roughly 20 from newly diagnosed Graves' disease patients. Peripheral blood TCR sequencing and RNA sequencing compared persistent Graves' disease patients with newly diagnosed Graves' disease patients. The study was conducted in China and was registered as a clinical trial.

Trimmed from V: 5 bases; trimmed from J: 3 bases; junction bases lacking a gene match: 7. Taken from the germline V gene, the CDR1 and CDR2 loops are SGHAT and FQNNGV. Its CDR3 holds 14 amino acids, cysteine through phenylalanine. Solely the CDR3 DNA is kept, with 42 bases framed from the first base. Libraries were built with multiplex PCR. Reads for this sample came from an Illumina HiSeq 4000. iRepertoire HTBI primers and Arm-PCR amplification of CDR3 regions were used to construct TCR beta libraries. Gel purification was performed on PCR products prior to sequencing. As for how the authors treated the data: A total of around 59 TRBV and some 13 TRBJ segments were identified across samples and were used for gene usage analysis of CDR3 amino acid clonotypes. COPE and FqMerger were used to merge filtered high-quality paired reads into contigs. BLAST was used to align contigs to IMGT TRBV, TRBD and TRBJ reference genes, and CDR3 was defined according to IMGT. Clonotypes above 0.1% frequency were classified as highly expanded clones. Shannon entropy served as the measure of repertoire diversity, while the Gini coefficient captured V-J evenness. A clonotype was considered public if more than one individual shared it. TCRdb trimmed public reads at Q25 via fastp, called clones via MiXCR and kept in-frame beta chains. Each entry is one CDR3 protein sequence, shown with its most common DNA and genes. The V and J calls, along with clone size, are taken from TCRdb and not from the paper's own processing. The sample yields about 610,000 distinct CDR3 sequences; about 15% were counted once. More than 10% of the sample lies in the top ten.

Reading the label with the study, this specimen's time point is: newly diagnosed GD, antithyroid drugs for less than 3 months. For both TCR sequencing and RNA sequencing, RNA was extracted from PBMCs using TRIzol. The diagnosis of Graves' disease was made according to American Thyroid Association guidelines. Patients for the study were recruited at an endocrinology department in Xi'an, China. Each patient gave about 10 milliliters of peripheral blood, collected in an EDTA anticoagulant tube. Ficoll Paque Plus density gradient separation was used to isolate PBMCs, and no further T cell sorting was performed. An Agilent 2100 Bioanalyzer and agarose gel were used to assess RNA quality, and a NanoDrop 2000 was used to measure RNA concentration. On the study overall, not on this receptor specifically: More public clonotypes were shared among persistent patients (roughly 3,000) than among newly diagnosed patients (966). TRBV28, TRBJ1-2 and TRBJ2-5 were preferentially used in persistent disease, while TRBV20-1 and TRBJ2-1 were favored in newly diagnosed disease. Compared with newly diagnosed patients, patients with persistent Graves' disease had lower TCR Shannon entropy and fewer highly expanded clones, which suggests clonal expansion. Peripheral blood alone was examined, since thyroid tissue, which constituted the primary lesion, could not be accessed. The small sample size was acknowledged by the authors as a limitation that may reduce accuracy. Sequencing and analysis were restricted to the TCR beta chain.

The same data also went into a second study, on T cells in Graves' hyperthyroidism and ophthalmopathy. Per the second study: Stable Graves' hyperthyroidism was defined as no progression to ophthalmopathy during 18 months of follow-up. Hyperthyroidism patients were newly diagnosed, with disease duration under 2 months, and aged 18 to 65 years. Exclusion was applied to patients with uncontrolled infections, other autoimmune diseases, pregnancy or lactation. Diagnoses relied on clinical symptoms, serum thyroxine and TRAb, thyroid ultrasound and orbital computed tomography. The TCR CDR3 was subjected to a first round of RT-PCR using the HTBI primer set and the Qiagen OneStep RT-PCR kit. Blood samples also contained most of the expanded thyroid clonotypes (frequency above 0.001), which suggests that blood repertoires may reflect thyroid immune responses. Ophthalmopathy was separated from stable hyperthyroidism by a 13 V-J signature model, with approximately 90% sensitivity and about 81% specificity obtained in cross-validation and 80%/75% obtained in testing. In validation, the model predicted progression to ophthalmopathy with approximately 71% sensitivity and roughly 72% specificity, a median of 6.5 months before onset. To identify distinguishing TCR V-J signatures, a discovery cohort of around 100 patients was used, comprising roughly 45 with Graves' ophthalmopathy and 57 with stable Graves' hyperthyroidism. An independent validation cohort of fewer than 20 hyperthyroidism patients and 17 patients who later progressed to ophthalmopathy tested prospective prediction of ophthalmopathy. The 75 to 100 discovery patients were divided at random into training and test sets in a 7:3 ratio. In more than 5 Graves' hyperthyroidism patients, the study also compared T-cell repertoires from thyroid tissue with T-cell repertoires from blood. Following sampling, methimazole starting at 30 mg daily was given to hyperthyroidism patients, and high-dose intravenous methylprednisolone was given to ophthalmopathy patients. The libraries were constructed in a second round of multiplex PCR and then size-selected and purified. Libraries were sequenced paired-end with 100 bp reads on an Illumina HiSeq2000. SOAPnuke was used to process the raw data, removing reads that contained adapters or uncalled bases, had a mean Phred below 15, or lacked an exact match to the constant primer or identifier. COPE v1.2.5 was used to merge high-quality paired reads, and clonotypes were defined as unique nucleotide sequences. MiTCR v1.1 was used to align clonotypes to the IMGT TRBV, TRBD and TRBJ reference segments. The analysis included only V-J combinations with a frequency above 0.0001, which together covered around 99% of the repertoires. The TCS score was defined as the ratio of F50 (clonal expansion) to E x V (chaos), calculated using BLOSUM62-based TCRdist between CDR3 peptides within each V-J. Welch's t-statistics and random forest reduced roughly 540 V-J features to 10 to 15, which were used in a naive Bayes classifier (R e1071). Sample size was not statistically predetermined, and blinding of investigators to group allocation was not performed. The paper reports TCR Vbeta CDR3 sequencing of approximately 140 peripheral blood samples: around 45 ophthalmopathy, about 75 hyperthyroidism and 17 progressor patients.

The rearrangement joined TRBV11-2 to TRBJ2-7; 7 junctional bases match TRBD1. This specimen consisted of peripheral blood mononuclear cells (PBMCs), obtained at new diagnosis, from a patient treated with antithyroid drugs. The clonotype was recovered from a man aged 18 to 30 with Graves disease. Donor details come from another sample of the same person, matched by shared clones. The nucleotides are TGTGCCAGCAGCGGGGGACAGAAGTTCTACGAGCAGTACTTC. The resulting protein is CASSGGQKFYEQYF.